Sequencing of this TCR beta chain was carried out in a study of blood T cell repertoires in COVID-19. Germline assignment: CDR1 MNHEY and CDR2 SVGAGI. The CDR3 is made up of 15 amino acids. Trimming took 5 bases from V and 0 from J, leaving 12 bases between them. In the study's own analysis: Cell counts per sample came from amplifying reference gene primers. Some clones are missing from TCRdb's copy, which holds only in-frame ones; the method was immunoSEQ multiplex PCR. V, J and clone size are those of that table, while D and trimming were read from the DNA. The sample records 300,000 or so clones, 90% being singletons.

The clonotype originates from a woman in her thirties or forties with acute or convalescent COVID-19. V and J are TRBV6-5 and TRBJ2-3; perhaps TRBD1 as D (6 bases). Input material: peripheral blood. CDR3 sequence (DNA): TGTGCCAGCAGTAACAGGGTTTCTAGCACAGATACGCAGTATTTT. Amino acid sequence: CASSNRVSSTDTQYF.